This T cell receptor beta chain is drawn from a study of cytomegalovirus exposure and HLA in healthy donors. A note on this clone: What it binds is not known.

Study-wide results and caveats: Analysis was carried out at a later point, and it linked a missense DCLRE1C variant to TCR beta V- and J-gene trimming. CMV serostatus was the only recorded immune exposure for donors. A classifier reportedly called cytomegalovirus status with high sensitivity and specificity.

The PCR was carried out with 60 Vbeta primers and 13 Jbeta primers. TCRdb keeps only in-frame clones here, not all; method: immunoSEQ multiplex PCR. Its clone listing holds some 130,000 clones. The CDR3 covers 15 residues. The germline V gene encodes CDR1 MRHNA and CDR2 SNTAGT. V dropped 3 bases and J dropped 4; count of bases not matched to a gene: 3. Material for sequencing was PBMCs. The rearrangement joins TRBV6-4 to TRBJ2-5, with TRBD2 identical over 12 bases. The sequence derives from a woman aged 35 to 49 in good health and CMV-seronegative. CDR3 sequence: CASSETSGGSETQYF. Written as DNA, the CDR3 is TGTGCCAGCAGTGAGACTAGCGGGGGCTCAGAGACCCAGTACTTC.